The following is a T cell receptor beta chain sequence with its context. These data belong to a study of blood T cell repertoires in COVID-19. About the research overall: Researchers got acute and convalescent COVID-19 samples from the United States, Italy and Spain. The cDNA or gDNA used as material had been derived from T cells, B-cell-depleted T cells, or PBMCs.

Authors' analysis steps: Using reference gene primer amplification, nucleated cell counts were estimated. Profiled with immunoSEQ multiplex PCR; TCRdb holds only in-frame clones, not every one. That table is the source of V, J and clone size, and D and trimming were worked out from the DNA. The sample has 410,000 or so clones, about nine tenths seen once; the top ten hold approximately 1.4%. CDR1 and CDR2 from the germline V gene are MDHEN and SYDVKM. The CDR3 spans 14 residues. V lost 4 bases and J lost 2; bases outside the gene matches: 4. The sample was peripheral blood. This TCR came from a young woman with active or convalescent COVID-19. V and J are TRBV28 and TRBJ1-1; 7 bases line up with TRBD1. The DNA of the CDR3 is TGTGCCAGCAGTTGGGGGACAGACAACACTGAAGCTTTCTTT. Encoded protein: CASSWGTDNTEAFF.